This T cell receptor beta chain was retrieved from a study of T cell responses to AZD1222 COVID-19 vaccine. Overall study results and limits: Clonal diversity was possibly underestimated, and the donors were mostly white British, with more females. Nearly half of spike-specific TCRs reportedly go after variant regions that carry no mutations.

Some clones are missing from TCRdb's copy, which holds only in-frame ones; the method was immunoSEQ multiplex PCR. The data show 100,000 to 110,000 clones, around 87% seen once. This clone was recorded many times. Its antigen is unidentified. Germline CDR1 reads MNHEY; CDR2 reads SVGEGT. This CDR3 region has 14 residues. V was cut by 2 bases and J by 4 bases, with 11 bases left in between. This material consisted of peripheral blood, taken on day 0 of AZD1222 vaccination. This clonotype was sampled from an adult in good health. The V gene is TRBV6-2 or TRBV6-3, the J gene TRBJ2-5; weak D call: TRBD2 (5 bases). The CDR3 DNA sequence: TGTGCCAGCAGTTACAGTATTGAGGGAGAGACCCAGTACTTC. Residues: CASSYSIEGETQYF.